Shown below are 10 T cell receptor beta chains from a single sample sequenced in a study of CD8+CD57+ T cells in acquired aplastic anemia. The use of genomic DNA as template underpinned the TCR beta VDJ and CDR3 profiling. Each CDR3 protein gets one entry after TCRdb re-called the reads with MiXCR. The table records about 160,000 distinct CDR3 sequences, 40% to 55% of them present only once. In patients chosen for sequencing, flow cytometry had shown CD8+CD57+ cell expansion. The sequenced sample was sorted CD4+, CD8+, or CD8+CD57+ T cells (not recorded which) from PBMCs. These receptors all stem from a human donor with aplastic anemia.

A few counts support this clonotype. V is TRBV24-1 and J is TRBJ1-6; D is possibly TRBD1 (6 bases). The CDR3 spans 12 residues. Germline V CDR1 and CDR2: KGHDR, SFDVKD. Trimming removed 10 bases from V and 7 bases from J, with 10 bases in between. In nucleotides, the CDR3 is TGTGCCACGGACAGTCGAAATTCACCCCTCCACTTT. This encodes CATDSRNSPLHF.

This chain uses TRBV6-1 with TRBJ2-7, with unresolved D. The CDR3 loop spans 15 amino acids. V shed 7 bases and J shed 1 base, with 17 bases lying between them. The germline V gene has CDR1 MNHNS and CDR2 SASEGT. The CDR3: CASTLLGYNSYEQYF. The DNA of the CDR3 is TGTGCCAGCACCCTTCTAGGCTATAATTCCTACGAGCAGTACTTC.

This clonotype was recorded many times. This chain links TRBV30 with TRBJ1-1, with 7 nucleotides matching TRBD1. The CDR3 extends over 12 amino acids. Germline V gene sequence: CDR1 GTSNPN, CDR2 SVGIG (reference sequence). Trimming at V came to 2 bases and at J to 3 bases, leaving 0 bases not matched to a gene. The CDR3 protein is CAWSTGDTEAFF. The CDR3 bases are TGTGCCTGGAGTACAGGGGACACTGAAGCTTTCTTT.

The rearrangement links TRBV5-6 to TRBJ2-7, with D unresolved. The CDR3 has 14 residues. CDR1 is SGHDT and CDR2 is YYEEEE in the germline V gene. V lost 2 bases to trimming and J lost 0 bases, with 9 bases between them. DNA of the CDR3: TGTGCCAGCAGCTTCTGGCTCAGCTCCTACGAGCAGTACTTC. Protein: CASSFWLSSYEQYF.

The table lists this clonotype with many counts. The chain carries TRBV2 and TRBJ2-3, with D perhaps matching TRBD1 (6 bases). CDR1 and CDR2 from the germline V gene are SNHLY and FYNNEI. V gave up 4 bases and J gave up 6 bases, with 11 bases separating them. The CDR3 spans 13 residues. The CDR3 protein is CASSVPGADTQYF. The DNA of the CDR3 is TGTGCCAGCAGTGTTCCAGGGGCGGATACGCAGTATTTT.

Ten or more counts support this clonotype. The chain joins TRBV5-1 to TRBJ2-7; 11 nucleotides line up with TRBD2. V trimming: 0 bases; J trimming: 2 bases; junction bases outside the gene matches: 1. The CDR3 runs to 15 residues. Germline lookup yields CDR1 SGHRS and CDR2 YFSETQ. This chain's CDR3 is CASSLELAGAYEQYF. The CDR3 DNA is TGCGCCAGCAGCTTGGAACTAGCGGGAGCCTACGAGCAGTACTTC.

Concerning this clonotype itself: A single base separates this from a much larger clone, so it may be a read error. The chain has TRBV5-8 and TRBJ2-5; D ambiguous. Deletions cut 6 bases from V and 7 bases from J, with 13 bases between. The CDR3 runs to 12 residues. Germline V gene sequence: CDR1 SGHTS, CDR2 YDEGEE. For the CDR3, the DNA is TGTGCCAGCAACTTTCGGTTCGGGACCCAGTACTTC. Residues: CASNFRFGTQYF.

This clonotype was detected ten times or more. The chain employs TRBV6-1 and TRBJ1-1, with TRBD1 matching over 9 bases. From germline, CDR1 is MNHNS and CDR2 SASEGT. The CDR3 totals 15 residues. The ends lost 6 bases at V and 4 bases at J; junction bases unmatched: 9. The CDR3 reads CASREQGAAGTEAFF. The CDR3 nucleotides are TGTGCCAGCAGGGAACAGGGGGCGGCGGGCACTGAAGCTTTCTTT.

This clonotype was counted a few times. The chain uses TRBV7-2 and TRBJ2-3; 8 bases match TRBD1. V lost 3 bases, J lost 7 bases, and 3 bases stayed unmatched. Germline V gene data show CDR1 as SGHTA and CDR2 as FQGNSA. The CDR3 runs 13 residues. The CDR3 bases are TGTGCCAGCAGCTTGGACAGGGTAAATACGCAGTATTTT. This translates into CASSLDRVNTQYF.

In its sample, this clonotype was seen a few times. The gene calls are TRBV25-1 and TRBJ2-2, with no clear D. CDR1 and CDR2 from the germline V gene are MGHDK and SYGVNS. CDR3 length equals 13 residues. V dropped 5 bases and J dropped 6 bases, with 10 bases sitting between them. CDR3 loop: CASSPSRAGELFF. CDR3 nucleotide sequence: TGTGCCAGCAGTCCCTCCCGGGCCGGGGAGCTGTTTTTT.